These 2 T cell receptor beta chains share one sample of origin, sequenced in a study of cytomegalovirus exposure and HLA in healthy donors. The PCR ran on 60 Vbeta and 13 Jbeta primers. Assay: immunoSEQ multiplex PCR; the TCRdb copy retains only in-frame clones and omits some. The data contain over 100,000 clones, 85% to 90% of them singletons. The source material was PBMCs. The source is a woman in her twenties or thirties in good health and CMV-seronegative.

The chain carries TRBV28 and TRBJ1-1; 7 bases match TRBD1. Germline V gene data show CDR1 as MDHEN and CDR2 as SYDVKM. Trimming cost V 6 bases and J 4 bases; bases outside gene matches: 8. This CDR3 region has 14 residues. This CDR3 reads CASSRGRLVTEAFF. DNA for the CDR3: TGTGCCAGCAGCAGGGGGAGACTAGTCACTGAAGCTTTCTTT.

The chain links TRBV30 to TRBJ1-3, with D perhaps TRBD1 (5 bases). CDR3 length: 16 amino acids. V gave up 4 bases and J gave up 1 base, with 17 bases separating them. Germline V gives CDR1 GTSNPN, CDR2 SVGIG (reference sequence). As DNA, the CDR3 is TGTGCCTGGACCGCTCTGGGGGGAACGTCTGGAAACACCATATATTTT. Amino acid sequence: CAWTALGGTSGNTIYF.